Sequencing of this T cell receptor beta chain was carried out in a study of cytomegalovirus exposure and HLA in healthy donors (dated by TCRdb to about 2017). Background on the whole study: An earlier analysis of approximately 550 of the donors reported approximately 270 Gb of sequence data and 117 million unique TCR beta sequences from about 179 million T cells. To predict cytomegalovirus infection status, the study brought together high-throughput TCR immunosequencing, statistical association of individual TCRs with disease status, and machine learning. Donor age, sex, ethnicity and CMV serostatus were collected together with the repertoire data. Among the approximately 430 genotyped donors, approximately 82% belonged to the genetic ancestry cluster associated with self-reported Caucasian donors. Along with the roughly 700-subject first cohort, a separate validation cohort of approximately 110 different subjects was used. Using immunosequencing, the study profiled T cell repertoires from some 670 subjects and related those repertoires to cytomegalovirus serostatus. Rather than using new phenotypic data, the later analysis identified candidate immune exposures from TCR beta sequences and from how often those sequences occurred across donors. HLA typing included class I and class II loci at four-digit resolution. In a later analysis, previously published TCR beta repertoires from 550 to 700 donors were re-analyzed and high-resolution HLA genotyping was added so that TCR occurrence patterns could be studied. An earlier analysis of 500 to 750 of the donors applied high-throughput TCR beta sequencing to assess whether each TCR beta V gene segment acted as functional or pseudogenic. An early release that covered about 600 HLA-typed donors contained approximately 320 gigabases of sequencing data and tens of millions of unique TCR sequences. Every discovery cohort repertoire had been produced on one sequencing platform. On average, roughly 200,000 unique TCR beta nucleotide sequences were sequenced per donor among fewer than 500 genotyped donors of the cohort, with roughly a sixth of those sequences being non-productive. Four or five DR-DQ haplotypes were treated as single units for association and clustering because of strong linkage in the cohort. The number of typed donors differed by locus: about 620-640 for A, B, C, DRB1 and DQB1; roughly 510 for DQA1; about 600 for DPA1; and 450 to 480 for DPB1. The study aimed to test whether cataloging public T cell receptors could reveal signatures of past pathogen exposure. A later genetic analysis took genome-wide SNP genotypes for about three fifths of the roughly 670 donors and used that subset as a discovery cohort. General findings and caveats noted by the study authors: Linkage disequilibrium might explain the correlated functional status among segregating V segments, but an unknown experimental factor could not be excluded. Because some donors lacked HLA typing at each locus, the association tests relied only on the typed subset. According to a later analysis, TCR association rates differed among HLA loci, with DRB1 alleles showing the most associated TCRs and HLA-C alleles showing the fewest. The only immune exposure information available for the cohort was CMV serostatus. Only TCR beta chains were sequenced in this cohort, and the absence of alpha or paired-chain data limited detectable features. A later analysis found that HLA-associated TCR beta chains were more clonally expanded and had lower generation probabilities than equally common non-associated chains. Compared with the approximately 720-donor mean, donors in an Asian-associated ancestry cluster had fewer N-insertions in productive TCRs, according to a later genetic analysis. The 87-base-pair reads could not distinguish some IMGT-functional V segments, including TRBV6-2 and TRBV6-3, so those segments were excluded. Roughly uniform sequencing depth across donors was assumed in presence/absence analyses, although this assumption may not hold. An earlier analysis of around 600 of the donors showed that most TCR beta V segments appeared in productive rearrangements either about 87% or about 30% of the time, which broadly matched IMGT annotations. The study gave a list of 150 to 200 TCR beta chains associated with cytomegalovirus. A further reported finding was that TCR beta sequences accurately predicted the HLA-A and HLA-B alleles for most subjects in the first cohort. An association between a missense DCLRE1C variant and V-gene and J-gene trimming of TCR beta chains was found in a later genetic analysis and replicated in an independent cohort. A few of the identified cytomegalovirus-associated TCR beta chains were confirmed in vitro to be specific for cytomegalovirus antigens. The sequencing pipeline was judged likely to have produced a cluster of highly shared sequence variants as a technical artifact. In both the original and validation cohorts, the classifier was reported to diagnose cytomegalovirus status with high specificity and sensitivity. According to a later analysis, most CMV-associated TCR beta chains appeared to be HLA-restricted, and the HLA associations seemed to be driven largely by CMV exposure. The authors suggested that the approach could potentially be extended to other disease states and immunological phenotypes. According to a later analysis, parvovirus B19, influenza, CMV and Epstein-Barr virus appeared linked to several top co-occurrence clusters. Because counts were too low, some 17 rarely observed V segments, including chromosome 9 orphons, were left out of the earlier analysis of 587 of the donors. A later analysis associated about 17,000 TCR beta sequences with specific HLA alleles at a false discovery rate of 0.05. When HLA alleles, especially DR and DQ, strongly co-occurred, attributing TCR associations to individual alleles was difficult. Across donors, most TCR sequences were observed very rarely, whereas some public TCRs were present in many individuals.

In this sample, this clone turned up a few times. Its antigen specificity is not known. No clone much larger than this one lies a single base away; base qualities are absent. In total, 500 to 700 healthy bone marrow donors made up the cohort. At the time of sampling, all cohort members were nominally healthy, though unrecorded immune exposures were likely present. The donor was CMV seronegative and belonged to the group of around 350 seronegative cohort members. Every donor gave a peripheral blood sample, and the peripheral blood mononuclear cells from that sample were used for TCR beta sequencing. The Qiagen DNeasy Blood Extraction Kit was used to extract genomic DNA from the blood cell samples. V trim: 7 bases; J trim: 5 bases; unmatched bases: 8. Spanning cysteine to phenylalanine, the CDR3 consists of 14 amino acids. Only CDR3 DNA remains: 42 bases, in frame from the first base. For CDR1 and CDR2, the germline V gene (reference sequence) lists LNHDA and SQIVND.

Library prep was done by the immunoSEQ multiplex PCR assay. A mixture of 60 forward primers for TCR Vbeta segments and 13 reverse primers for TCR Jbeta segments was used in the multiplex PCR. The CDR3 region of rearranged TCR beta genes was amplified from genomic DNA with a multiplex PCR assay. The amplified TCR beta libraries were sequenced on the Illumina HiSeq System as 87-base-pair reads. The study's processing was this. Across the 700 or so repertoires, a later analysis counted approximately 75 million unique TCR beta chains, around 11 million of which were shared by at least two donors. Raw reads were error-corrected and collapsed into unique sequences by a nearest-neighbor algorithm in which closely related sequences were merged to remove PCR and sequencing errors. CDR3 sequences were aligned to IMGT reference sequences to assign V, D and J gene segments. For a sequence to be retained, a match of at least six nucleotides to both a V gene segment and a J gene segment was required. Rearrangements were called productive when the CDR3 lacked stop codons and stayed in frame with V and J; all others were non-productive. CDR3 was defined by IMGT convention, running from the second conserved V-encoded cysteine to the conserved J-encoded phenylalanine. Sequences without an unambiguous match to a single V gene segment were excluded from the earlier analysis of about 640 of the donors. An earlier analysis of 587 of the donors called V segments functional above 56.7% productive rearrangements and segregating when the between-donor standard deviation exceeded 5%. A statistical classification framework was built for diagnosing cytomegalovirus status from the catalog of TCR beta chain sequences. In a later analysis, TCR nucleotide sequences were compared against IMGT/GENE-DB human TR gene sequences so that V and J genes could be assigned. The TCRdist pipeline was used in a later analysis to assign CDR3 sequences and most-parsimonious VDJ recombination scenarios. A later analysis defined each TCR beta chain by its CDR3 amino acid sequence plus V-gene family, and excluded reads lacking a unique V-gene family. To address suspected cross-contamination and a sequencing artifact, a later analysis removed approximately 600 highly shared, low-generation-probability nucleotide sequences. A later analysis calculated a clonal expansion index for each public chain from normalized within-repertoire ranks of inferred template counts. In a later analysis, generation probabilities were computed with a VDJ recombination model fitted to out-of-frame rearrangements, and the resulting probabilities were checked against IGoR. In a later analysis, hypergeometric tests were used to score TCR-TCR, TCR-HLA and TCR-CMV co-occurrence, with a repertoire-size bias correction applied to TCR pairs. A later analysis estimated false discovery rates by permuting HLA or CMV assignments 20 times. In a later analysis, co-occurring TCRs were grouped using DBSCAN, with TCRdist sequence similarity added in when clustering inside HLA-allele-positive subsets. For co-occurrence clustering, repertoires with fewer than 30,000 or more than 120,000 public chains were excluded, along with roughly 5 repertoires with anomalous nucleotide sharing. Not all clones reach the TCRdb copy of this immuneACCESS table, which keeps in-frame sequences only. Checked studies attribute under half of the gap to unresolved V genes and leave the rest unexplained. The V and J calls and clone size were taken over from that table, and D and trimming were inferred from the DNA. For this sample the table gives about 190,000 clones, of which around 75% were detected only once. 1.5% to 2% of the sample is held by the ten biggest clonotypes.

In this chain, TRBV19 is recombined with TRBJ1-5; TRBD1 fits 7 bases in the junction. The source is a woman younger than 45 in good health and CMV-seronegative. The sequenced sample was PBMCs. The CDR3 loop reads CASKSQGLYQPQHF. The bases read TGTGCCAGTAAGTCACAGGGGTTGTATCAGCCCCAGCATTTT.